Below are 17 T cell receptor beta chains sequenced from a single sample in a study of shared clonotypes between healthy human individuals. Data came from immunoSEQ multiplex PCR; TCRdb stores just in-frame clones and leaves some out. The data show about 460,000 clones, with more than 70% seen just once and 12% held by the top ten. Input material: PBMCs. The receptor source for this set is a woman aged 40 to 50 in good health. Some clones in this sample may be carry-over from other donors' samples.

The CDR3 DNA is TGTGCCAGCAGAGTCGGGACCCCCCAAGAGACCCAGTACTTC. Translated: CASRVGTPQETQYF. The chain recombines TRBV2 with TRBJ2-5, with D perhaps TRBD1 or TRBD2 (5 bases each). Trimming shortened V by 6 bases and J by 1 base, and 12 bases separated the two germline ends. This CDR3 is 14 amino acids long. Germline-derived CDR1 and CDR2 are SNHLY and FYNNEI.

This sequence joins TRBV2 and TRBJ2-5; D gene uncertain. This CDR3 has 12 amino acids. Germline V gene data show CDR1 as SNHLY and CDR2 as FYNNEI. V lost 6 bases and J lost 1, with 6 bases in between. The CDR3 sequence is CASSRGQETQYF. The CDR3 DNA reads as TGTGCCAGCAGCCGTGGCCAAGAGACCCAGTACTTC.

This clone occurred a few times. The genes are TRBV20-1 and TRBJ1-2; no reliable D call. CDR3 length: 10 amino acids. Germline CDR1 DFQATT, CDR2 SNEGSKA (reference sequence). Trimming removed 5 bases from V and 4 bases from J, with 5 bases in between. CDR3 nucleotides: TGCAGTGCTTTTCTCTATGGCTACACCTTC. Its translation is CSAFLYGYTF.

The CDR3 region is CSVVQGGGNTIYF. CDR3 nucleotides: TGCAGCGTTGTGCAGGGAGGGGGAAACACCATATATTTT. The chain has TRBV29-1 and TRBJ1-3, with a tentative D call TRBD1 (5 bases). The germline V gene encodes CDR1 SQVTM and CDR2 ANQGSEA. The CDR3 has 13 residues. With 4 bases removed from V and 4 bases from J, the gap between germline ends came to 11 bases.

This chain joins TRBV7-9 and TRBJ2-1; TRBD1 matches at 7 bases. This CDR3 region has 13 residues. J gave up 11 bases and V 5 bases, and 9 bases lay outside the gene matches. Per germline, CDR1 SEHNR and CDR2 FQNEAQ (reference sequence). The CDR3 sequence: CASSPGDRRKQFF. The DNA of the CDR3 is TGTGCCAGCAGCCCTGGGGACAGACGGAAGCAGTTCTTC.

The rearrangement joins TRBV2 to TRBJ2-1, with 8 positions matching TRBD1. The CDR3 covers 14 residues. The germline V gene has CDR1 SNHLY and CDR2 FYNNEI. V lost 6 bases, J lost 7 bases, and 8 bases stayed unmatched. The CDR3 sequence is CASREDRAQNEQFF. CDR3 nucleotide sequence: TGTGCCAGCAGGGAGGACAGGGCCCAAAATGAGCAGTTCTTC.

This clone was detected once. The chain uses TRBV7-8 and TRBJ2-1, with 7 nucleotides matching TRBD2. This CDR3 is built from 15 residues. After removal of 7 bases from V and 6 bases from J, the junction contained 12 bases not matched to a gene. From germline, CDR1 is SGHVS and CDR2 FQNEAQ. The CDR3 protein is CASTPLGGPGNEQFF. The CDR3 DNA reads TGTGCCAGCACCCCTCTGGGAGGGCCGGGCAATGAGCAGTTCTTC.

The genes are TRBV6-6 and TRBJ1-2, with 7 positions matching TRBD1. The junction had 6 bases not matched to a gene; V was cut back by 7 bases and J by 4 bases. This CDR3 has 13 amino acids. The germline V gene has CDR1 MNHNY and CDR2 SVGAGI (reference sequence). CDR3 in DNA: TGTGCCAGCACCCCCTCAGGGGGCTATGGCTACACCTTC. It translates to CASTPSGGYGYTF.

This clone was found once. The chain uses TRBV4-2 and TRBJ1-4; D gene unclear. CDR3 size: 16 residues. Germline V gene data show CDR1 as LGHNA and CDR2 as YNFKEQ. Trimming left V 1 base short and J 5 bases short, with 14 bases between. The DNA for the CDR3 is TGTGCCAGCAGCCAAGTAAACCTACAGAGAAATGAAAAACTGTTTTTT. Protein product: CASSQVNLQRNEKLFF.

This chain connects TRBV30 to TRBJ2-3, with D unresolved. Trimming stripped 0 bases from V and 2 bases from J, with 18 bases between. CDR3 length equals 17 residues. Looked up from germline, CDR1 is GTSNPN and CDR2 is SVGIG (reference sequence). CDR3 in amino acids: CAWSVGSSNGHTDTQYF. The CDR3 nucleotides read TGTGCCTGGAGTGTAGGGTCTAGTAATGGGCACACAGATACGCAGTATTTT.

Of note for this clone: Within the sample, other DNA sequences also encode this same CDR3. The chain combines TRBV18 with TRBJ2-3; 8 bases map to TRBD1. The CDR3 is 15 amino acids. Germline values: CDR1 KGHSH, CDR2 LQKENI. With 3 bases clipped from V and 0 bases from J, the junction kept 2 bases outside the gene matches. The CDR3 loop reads CASSPRTGSTDTQYF. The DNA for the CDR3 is TGTGCCAGCTCACCCCGGACAGGGAGCACAGATACGCAGTATTTT.

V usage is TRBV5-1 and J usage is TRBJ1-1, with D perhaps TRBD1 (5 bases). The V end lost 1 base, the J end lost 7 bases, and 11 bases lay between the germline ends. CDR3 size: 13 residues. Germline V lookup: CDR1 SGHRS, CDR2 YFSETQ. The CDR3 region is CASSLRGGYEAFF. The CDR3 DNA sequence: TGCGCCAGCAGCTTGAGGGGTGGGTATGAAGCTTTCTTT.

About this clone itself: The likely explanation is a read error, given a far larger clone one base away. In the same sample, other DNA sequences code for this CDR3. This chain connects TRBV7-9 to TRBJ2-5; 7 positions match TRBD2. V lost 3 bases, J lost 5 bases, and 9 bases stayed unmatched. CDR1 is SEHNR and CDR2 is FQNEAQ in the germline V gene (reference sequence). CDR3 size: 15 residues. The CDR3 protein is CASSFGGSALETQYF. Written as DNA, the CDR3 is TGTGCCAGCAGCTTCGGCGGGAGCGCTCTGGAGACCCAGTACTTC.

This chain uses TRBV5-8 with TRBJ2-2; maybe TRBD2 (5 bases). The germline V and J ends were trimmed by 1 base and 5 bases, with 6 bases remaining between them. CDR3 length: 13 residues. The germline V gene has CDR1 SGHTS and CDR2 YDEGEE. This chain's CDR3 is CASSLWRTGELFF. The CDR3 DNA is TGTGCCAGCAGCTTGTGGAGGACCGGGGAGCTGTTTTTT.

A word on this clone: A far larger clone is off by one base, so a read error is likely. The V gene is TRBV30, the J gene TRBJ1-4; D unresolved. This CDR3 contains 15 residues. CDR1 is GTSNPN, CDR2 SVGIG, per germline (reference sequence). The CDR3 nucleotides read TGTGCCTGGAAGAGGGAATCCCTCCTAGGCGGAAAACTGCTTTTT. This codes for CAWKRESLLGGKLLF.

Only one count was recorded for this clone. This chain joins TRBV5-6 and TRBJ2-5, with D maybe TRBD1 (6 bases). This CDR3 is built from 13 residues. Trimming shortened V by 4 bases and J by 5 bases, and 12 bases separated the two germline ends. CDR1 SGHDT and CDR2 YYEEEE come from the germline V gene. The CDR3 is CASSTGQRETQYF. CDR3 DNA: TGTGCCAGCAGCACCGGACAGAGGGAGACCCAGTACTTC.

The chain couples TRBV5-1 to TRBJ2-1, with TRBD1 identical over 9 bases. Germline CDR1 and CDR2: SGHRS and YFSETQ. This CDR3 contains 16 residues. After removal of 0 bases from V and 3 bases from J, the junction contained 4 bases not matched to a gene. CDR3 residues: CASSLAEGQGYNEQFF. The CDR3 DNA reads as TGCGCCAGCAGCTTGGCCGAGGGACAGGGCTACAATGAGCAGTTCTTC. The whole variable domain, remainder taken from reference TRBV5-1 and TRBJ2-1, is KAGVTQTPRYLIKTRGQQVTLSCSPISGHRSVSWYQQTPGQGLQFLFEYFSETQRNKGNFPGRFSGRQFSNSRSEMNVSTLELGDSALYLCASSLAEGQGYNEQFFGPGTRLTVL.